Below, 3 T cell receptor beta chains from the same sample are listed, as sequenced in a study of blood T cell repertoires in COVID-19. Here immunoSEQ multiplex PCR was the method, and the copy in TCRdb shows in-frame clones only, minus some. The repertoire holds around 20,000 clones, with 87% as singletons. Sequenced material: peripheral blood. These receptors came from a human donor in a cohort sampled during active COVID-19. The donor label of this sample is uncertain.

V gene TRBV27 combines with J gene TRBJ1-4, with D perhaps TRBD1 (5 bases). CDR1 MNHEY and CDR2 SMNVEV come from the germline V gene (reference sequence). The germline V and J ends were trimmed by 1 base and 2 bases, with 8 bases remaining between them. The CDR3 loop spans 15 amino acids. The CDR3 DNA is TGTGCCAGCAGTTTATGGGGGACTACTAATGAAAAACTGTTTTTT. As protein: CASSLWGTTNEKLFF.

The chain employs TRBV5-5 and TRBJ1-2; D possibly corresponds to TRBD1 (5 bases). The V gene's germline CDR1 is SGHKS and CDR2 YYEKEE (reference sequence). The CDR3 sequence is 16 residues long. The V and J ends lost 1 base and 5 bases respectively, with 18 bases between them. The CDR3 DNA reads TGTGCCAGCAGCTTGCGCCAGGCGACAGTCGCGTATGGCTACACCTTC. It is translated as CASSLRQATVAYGYTF. The full variable domain, rest sourced from reference TRBV5-5 and TRBJ1-2, is DAGVTQSPTHLIKTRGQQVTLRCSPISGHKSVSWYQQVLGQGPQFIFQYYEKEERGRGNFPDRFSARQFPNYSSELNVNALLLGDSALYLCASSLRQATVAYGYTFGSGTRLTVV.

Comment on this clone: A read error may account for a junction end that differs from germline. The J gene is TRBJ2-1, the V gene TRBV7-2, with 7 bases lining up with TRBD2. The CDR3 covers 15 residues. From germline, CDR1 is SGHTA and CDR2 FQGNSA. Here the CDR3 reads CASNLRSGNRGEQFF. The CDR3 DNA reads as TGTGCCAGCAACTTACGGAGCGGGAACCGAGGTGAGCAGTTCTTC.